The rows below give T cell receptor beta chains drawn from one sample of a study of T cells in Graves' hyperthyroidism and ophthalmopathy. MiXCR, run by TCRdb on the multiplex PCR reads, gives a single entry per CDR3 protein. The sample carries 250,000 to 300,000 distinct CDR3 sequences, roughly a fifth recorded once. Material for sequencing was blood. The receptor source for this set is a man in his fifties or sixties with Graves' ophthalmopathy. Each CDR3 is given with its conserved first and last residue. Each record gives: V gene, D gene, clone size, CDR3 length, J gene, CDR3 protein, CDR3 DNA. The D gene is left open where the match is weak. Size is stated for part of the rows, as once, few or many counts, or as a class when the clone is expanded.

>TRBV5-6|.|many|15|TRBJ1-1
CASSLSPGTYTEAFF
TGTGCCAGCAGCTTAAGCCCAGGGACTTACACTGAAGCTTTCTTT
>TRBV28|.|.|14|TRBJ2-2
CASSRGAGAGELFF
TGTGCCAGCAGTCGGGGGGCGGGGGCCGGGGAGCTGTTTTTT
>TRBV28|.|many|13|TRBJ2-7
CASSRGTFYEQYF
TGTGCCAGCAGCCGAGGGACTTTCTACGAGCAGTACTTC
>TRBV19|TRBD2|.|14|TRBJ2-3
CASSKRDGTDTQYF
TGTGCCAGTAGCAAGCGGGATGGGACAGATACGCAGTATTTT
>TRBV4-1|.|.|16|TRBJ2-7
CASSQPGQRKSYEQYF
TGCGCCAGCAGCCAGCCAGGACAGCGGAAATCCTACGAGCAGTACTTC
>TRBV7-2|.|few|14|TRBJ2-7
CASSLGPVSYEQYF
TGTGCCAGCAGCTTAGGACCAGTCTCCTACGAGCAGTACTTC
>TRBV18|TRBD2|many|14|TRBJ2-7
CASSPTTSAYEQYF
TGTGCCAGCTCACCCACGACTAGCGCCTACGAGCAGTACTTC
>TRBV30|.|many|13|TRBJ1-1
CAWSVGGASSAFF
TGTGCCTGGAGTGTGGGGGGCGCGTCCTCAGCTTTCTTT
>TRBV2|.|.|13|TRBJ2-2
CATVSEGTGELFF
TGTGCCACCGTATCGGAGGGCACCGGGGAGCTGTTTTTT
>TRBV2|TRBD1|once|16|TRBJ1-2
CASSLGATGGAYGYTF
TGTGCCAGCAGCTTGGGTGCTACAGGGGGCGCCTATGGCTACACCTTC
>TRBV20-1|.|.|15|TRBJ2-7
CSARILAESSYEQYF
TGCAGTGCTAGAATTTTAGCGGAAAGCTCCTACGAGCAGTACTTC
>TRBV20-1|.|few|16|TRBJ1-5
CSARDPKETSNQPQHF
TGCAGTGCTAGAGATCCCAAGGAAACTAGCAATCAGCCCCAGCATTTT
>TRBV24-1|TRBD1|many|22|TRBJ1-5
CATSDLFRRGTDFFGSNQPQHF
TGTGCCACCAGTGATTTGTTTCGCCGCGGGACAGATTTCTTTGGGAGCAATCAGCCCCAGCATTTT
>TRBV11-2|.|many|12|TRBJ2-1
CASSLGNNEQFF
TGTGCCAGCAGCTTAGGCAACAATGAGCAGTTCTTC
>TRBV7-2|.|.|14|TRBJ1-3
CASSPGQMLFTIYF
TGTGCCAGCAGCCCAGGACAGATGCTATTCACCATATATTTT
>TRBV29-1|TRBD1|few|13|TRBJ2-7
CSVAGQDSYEQYF
TGCAGCGTTGCCGGACAGGATTCCTACGAGCAGTACTTC